The 30 T cell receptor beta chains given below trace back to one sample, sequenced in a study of blood T cell repertoires in COVID-19. The method was immunoSEQ multiplex PCR; TCRdb's version includes in-frame clones alone and lacks a portion of them. The data show roughly 68,000 clones, about 88% seen once. Sequencing was done on a sample of peripheral blood. The receptors were sampled from a woman aged 55-69 years with COVID-19, enrolled during active disease.

This chain uses TRBV30 with TRBJ2-1; 15 nucleotides align to TRBD2. V was pared by 0 bases and J by 13 bases, with 13 bases of the junction left unmatched. CDR1 and CDR2 from the germline V gene are GTSNPN and SVGIG (reference sequence). CDR3 length: 17 residues. CDR3 in DNA: TGTGCCTGGAGTGTAAGGCTCGGACTAGCGGGAGGGCCTCAACAGTTCTTC. Its translation is CAWSVRLGLAGGPQQFF.

The rearrangement joins TRBV7-9 to TRBJ1-1, with 12 bases identical to TRBD1. The CDR3 is 15 amino acids. Trimming at V came to 0 bases and at J to 10 bases, leaving 6 bases not matched to a gene. The V gene's germline CDR1 is SEHNR and CDR2 FQNEAQ (reference sequence). The CDR3 loop is CASSLAVGTGGRAFF. In nucleotides, the CDR3 is TGTGCCAGCAGCTTAGCTGTTGGGACAGGGGGCCGAGCTTTCTTT.

The genes are TRBV7-8 and TRBJ2-3; 8 bases line up with TRBD2. Losses at the gene ends were 4 bases for V and 5 bases for J; bases not matched to a gene: 8. The CDR3 is 15 residues long. CDR1 SGHVS and CDR2 FQNEAQ come from the germline V gene. CDR3 coding DNA: TGTGCCAGCAGCTGGTGGGGACTAGAGGGAGATACGCAGTATTTT. Translation gives CASSWWGLEGDTQYF.

This chain uses TRBV11-2 with TRBJ1-1; the D is unclear. Germline V CDR1 and CDR2: SGHAT, FQNNGV. The V end lost 3 bases, the J end lost 1 base, and 6 bases lay between the germline ends. CDR3 length: 13 amino acids. The CDR3 DNA is TGTGCCAGCAGCTTGTACACGAACACTGAAGCTTTCTTT. It specifies CASSLYTNTEAFF.

This chain joins TRBV10-3 and TRBJ2-7, with D perhaps TRBD2 (6 bases). CDR3 length equals 12 residues. V was pared by 6 bases and J by 5 bases, with 11 bases between. Germline-derived CDR1 and CDR2 are ENHRY and SYGVKD. CDR3 nucleotides: TGTGCCATCAGAACGGAGGGCGACGAGCAGTACTTC. Amino acid sequence: CAIRTEGDEQYF.

The chain recombines TRBV28 with TRBJ1-4; tentative D call: TRBD1 (5 bases). Germline V lookup: CDR1 MDHEN, CDR2 SYDVKM. Trimming cost V 7 bases and J 0 bases, with 15 bases left between them. The CDR3 has 16 residues. The CDR3 protein is CASTGGVAATNEKLFF. DNA for the CDR3: TGTGCCAGCACCGGGGGGGTGGCTGCAACTAATGAAAAACTGTTTTTT.

The rearrangement joins TRBV7-9 to TRBJ2-3; TRBD2 matches at 9 bases. Germline V gene data show CDR1 as SEHNR and CDR2 as FQNEAQ (reference sequence). Germline trimming cut 1 base from V and 0 bases from J; bases unmatched to any gene: 2. The length of the CDR3 is 16 residues. CDR3 coding DNA: TGTGCCAGCAGCTTAGACCTAGCGGGAAGCACAGATACGCAGTATTTT. It yields the protein CASSLDLAGSTDTQYF.

The chain carries TRBV15 and TRBJ2-7; TRBD1 is a possible D gene (6 bases). Germline CDR1 reads LNHNV; CDR2 reads YYDKDF (reference sequence). CDR3 length: 12 amino acids. V was pared by 5 bases and J by 6 bases, with 11 bases between. CDR3 protein: CATSPTGFEQYF. In DNA form, the CDR3 reads TGTGCCACCAGCCCAACAGGGTTCGAGCAGTACTTC.

The chain has TRBV6-5 and TRBJ2-5; D gene unclear. Germline V gene sequence: CDR1 MNHEY, CDR2 SVGAGI. The CDR3 has 14 residues. The V end was cut by 2 bases, the J end by 7 bases, with 14 bases between. The CDR3 sequence: CASSYDSSVGTQYF. In DNA, the CDR3 is TGTGCCAGCAGTTACGATAGTTCCGTTGGGACCCAGTACTTC.

The gene calls are TRBV11-3 and TRBJ2-1; 9 nucleotides match TRBD2. Germline CDR1 reads SGHNT; CDR2 reads YENEEA. The J segment lost 0 bases and the V segment lost 0 bases, leaving 9 bases of the junction unmatched. The length of the CDR3 is 19 residues. CDR3 in amino acids: CASSLDQAGGVISYNEQFF. Written as DNA, the CDR3 is TGTGCCAGCAGCTTAGATCAAGCGGGGGGCGTTATCTCCTACAATGAGCAGTTCTTC.

V gene TRBV7-9 combines with J gene TRBJ2-7, with 7 bases lining up with TRBD2. V lost 3 bases and J lost 0; bases outside the gene matches: 5. The CDR3 is made up of 15 amino acids. Germline-derived CDR1 and CDR2 are SEHNR and FQNEAQ (reference sequence). This CDR3 is CASSFGGGASYEQYF. CDR3 coding DNA: TGTGCCAGCAGCTTTGGCGGGGGTGCCTCCTACGAGCAGTACTTC. Full variable domain (missing parts from reference TRBV7-9 and TRBJ2-7): DTGVSQNPRHKITKRGQNVTFRCDPISEHNRLYWYRQTLGQGPEFLTYFQNEAQLEKSRLLSDRFSAERPKGSFSTLEIQRTEQGDSAMYLCASSFGGGASYEQYFGPGTRLTVT.

This clone appeared a few times. The V and J genes are TRBV6-2 or TRBV6-3 and TRBJ1-2; TRBD1 agrees at 8 bases. The CDR3 consists of 13 residues. J gave up 6 bases and V 4 bases, and 4 bases lay outside the gene matches. Germline CDR1 MNHEY, CDR2 SVGEGT. The DNA for the CDR3 is TGTGCCAGCAGTTCGGGACAGGTCCATGGCTACACCTTC. Protein product: CASSSGQVHGYTF.

The gene calls are TRBV7-2 and TRBJ2-7; 7 nucleotides agree with TRBD2. Trimming took 4 bases from V and 0 from J; bases not matched to a gene: 3. The V gene's germline CDR1 is SGHTA and CDR2 FQGNSA. The CDR3 sequence is 14 residues long. CDR3 bases: TGTGCCAGCAGCTGGGGGGACTACTCCTACGAGCAGTACTTC. Translation: CASSWGDYSYEQYF.

The genes are TRBV7-9 and TRBJ2-1; no clear D gene. This CDR3 is built from 13 residues. Trimming stripped 5 bases from V and 7 bases from J, with 12 bases between. The germline CDR1 and CDR2 sequences are SEHNR and FQNEAQ (reference sequence). The CDR3 bases are TGTGCCAGCAGCCCTGGGCCGCAGAATGAGCAGTTCTTC. Translating it yields CASSPGPQNEQFF.

The chain carries TRBV6-5 and TRBJ1-1; a possible D gene is TRBD1 (5 bases). The CDR3 totals 14 residues. The V gene's germline CDR1 is MNHEY and CDR2 SVGAGI. Trimming took off 0 bases at V and 3 bases at J, with 8 bases between the two ends. The CDR3 sequence is CASSYSGRDTEAFF. CDR3 nucleotide sequence: TGTGCCAGCAGTTACTCGGGCAGGGACACTGAAGCTTTCTTT.

This chain connects TRBV27 to TRBJ1-6, with D perhaps matching TRBD1 (6 bases). The CDR3 spans 16 residues. CDR1 and CDR2 (germline): MNHEY, SMNVEV (reference sequence). V dropped 1 base and J dropped 15 bases, with 22 bases sitting between them. The CDR3 DNA sequence: TGTGCCAGCAGTTTATATTTTGGGGGCGTGGGAGTTGACCTCCACTTT. It encodes CASSLYFGGVGVDLHF.

This clone was seen just once. The chain joins TRBV9 to TRBJ1-2; D not certain. V was pared by 7 bases and J by 2 bases, with 12 bases between. Germline assignment: CDR1 SGDLS and CDR2 YYNGEE. This CDR3 has 13 residues. The CDR3 coding sequence is TGTGCCAGCGCGGCCACGGGGAACTATGGCTACACCTTC. Encoded protein: CASAATGNYGYTF. The full variable domain, with the rest looked up from reference TRBV9 and TRBJ1-2, is DSGVTQTPKHLITATGQRVTLRCSPRSGDLSVYWYQQSLDQGLQFLIQYYNGEERAKGNILERFSAQQFPDLHSELNLSSLELGDSALYFCASAATGNYGYTFGSGTRLTVV.

The rearrangement links TRBV3-1 (or the pseudogene TRBV3-2) to TRBJ2-2; TRBD1 might be the D (6 bases). V shed 0 bases and J shed 8 bases, with 13 bases lying between them. From germline, CDR1 is LGHDT and CDR2 YNNKEL (reference sequence). The CDR3 spans 15 residues. The CDR3 is CASSQDSTGTGELFF. Here the CDR3 DNA reads TGTGCCAGCAGCCAAGACTCCACGGGGACAGGGGAGCTGTTTTTT.

The V gene is TRBV6-5, the J gene TRBJ2-5, with a possible D match to TRBD1 (6 bases). Trimming cost V 5 bases and J 6 bases, with 13 bases left between them. This CDR3 region has 13 residues. From germline, CDR1 is MNHEY and CDR2 SVGAGI. CDR3 bases: TGTGCCAGCAGTACAACAGGGTTTAAGACCCAGTACTTC. Its protein is CASSTTGFKTQYF.

The chain combines TRBV7-9 with TRBJ2-3, with D possibly being TRBD1 (5 bases). Looked up from germline, CDR1 is SEHNR and CDR2 is FQNEAQ (reference sequence). The length of the CDR3 is 14 residues. V was pared by 8 bases and J by 0 bases, with 12 bases between. The CDR3 nucleotides read TGTGCCAGCGGTCAGACAGTTAGCACAGATACGCAGTATTTT. Translation: CASGQTVSTDTQYF.

The rearrangement uses TRBV19 and TRBJ2-2; the D is unclear. V dropped 3 bases and J dropped 1 base, with 6 bases sitting between them. Germline CDR1 reads LNHDA; CDR2 reads SQIVND (reference sequence). This CDR3 is 14 amino acids long. Here the CDR3 reads CASSIAVNTGELFF. CDR3 nucleotides: TGTGCCAGTAGTATTGCGGTGAACACCGGGGAGCTGTTTTTT. The entire variable domain, with the rest obtained from reference TRBV19 and TRBJ2-2, is as follows: DGGITQSPKYLFRKEGQNVTLSCEQNLNHDAMYWYRQDPGQGLRLIYYSQIVNDFQKGDIAEGYSVSREKKESFPLTVTSAQKNPTAFYLCASSIAVNTGELFFGEGSRLTVL.

This chain joins TRBV24-1 and TRBJ1-5, with a possible D match to TRBD1 (5 bases). Looked up from germline, CDR1 is KGHDR and CDR2 is SFDVKD. Trimming took off 4 bases at V and 5 bases at J, with 8 bases between the two ends. The CDR3 is 13 residues long. The CDR3 DNA is TGTGCCACCAGTGAAGGGGTCTATCAGCCCCAGCATTTT. This codes for CATSEGVYQPQHF.

This chain uses TRBV27 with TRBJ1-2; D uncertain. The CDR3 runs to 15 residues. Germline V CDR1 and CDR2: MNHEY, SMNVEV (reference sequence). Between the trimmed V and J ends, which lost 6 bases and 3 bases, there was a span of 17 bases. Here the CDR3 reads CASSPNGEGYYGYTF. The CDR3 DNA is TGTGCCAGCAGCCCCAACGGGGAGGGTTACTATGGCTACACCTTC.

In DNA form, the CDR3 reads TGTGCCAGCAGTTACATCGGGGATAAAGAAAAACTGTTTTTT. Its translation: CASSYIGDKEKLFF. The chain joins TRBV6-5 to TRBJ1-4; D is unclear. Germline-derived CDR1 and CDR2 are MNHEY and SVGAGI. The CDR3 consists of 14 residues. Trimming stripped 2 bases from V and 8 bases from J, with 12 bases between.

V usage is TRBV6-2 or TRBV6-3 and J usage is TRBJ2-7; 9 nucleotides line up with TRBD1. This CDR3 region has 13 residues. V lost 4 bases to trimming and J lost 4 bases; unmatched junction nucleotides: 2. The germline CDR1 and CDR2 sequences are MNHEY and SVGEGT. This chain's CDR3 is CASSWDRAYEQYF. CDR3 bases: TGTGCCAGCAGTTGGGACAGGGCATACGAGCAGTACTTC.

The gene calls are TRBV12-3 or TRBV12-4 and TRBJ2-3, with 10 positions matching TRBD2. CDR3 length equals 13 residues. The junction had 3 bases not matched to a gene; V was cut back by 10 bases and J by 2 bases. CDR3 loop: CATLAGATDTQYF. CDR3 nucleotide sequence: TGTGCCACCCTAGCGGGAGCCACAGATACGCAGTATTTT.

This chain connects TRBV7-9 to TRBJ1-3, with D possibly matching TRBD1 (6 bases). Germline V CDR1 and CDR2: SEHNR, FQNEAQ (reference sequence). The V and J ends lost 5 bases and 3 bases respectively, with 11 bases between them. CDR3 size: 14 residues. The CDR3 nucleotides read TGTGCCAGCAGCCTCGGGACACATGGAAACACCATATATTTT. Residues: CASSLGTHGNTIYF. The entire variable domain, with the rest obtained from reference TRBV7-9 and TRBJ1-3, is as follows: DTGVSQNPRHKITKRGQNVTFRCDPISEHNRLYWYRQTLGQGPEFLTYFQNEAQLEKSRLLSDRFSAERPKGSFSTLEIQRTEQGDSAMYLCASSLGTHGNTIYFGEGSWLTVV.

This chain links TRBV6-5 with TRBJ2-7, with 9 bases lining up with TRBD1. The germline gives CDR1 MNHEY, CDR2 SVGAGI. Losses at the gene ends were 0 bases for V and 6 bases for J; bases not matched to a gene: 6. The CDR3 sequence is 15 residues long. The CDR3 is CASSYSAGQGTEQYF. DNA of the CDR3: TGTGCCAGCAGTTACTCCGCGGGACAGGGTACCGAGCAGTACTTC.

This clone appeared a single time. The chain recombines TRBV12-3 or TRBV12-4 with TRBJ1-1; D is perhaps TRBD1 (5 bases). Deletions cut 2 bases from V and 4 bases from J, with 8 bases between. The CDR3 extends over 13 amino acids. For the CDR3, the DNA is TGTGCCAGCAGTTTAATGGGGGGCACTGAAGCTTTCTTT. This codes for CASSLMGGTEAFF.

The DNA of the CDR3 is TGTGCCAGCAGTCCGGGACAGGGGAAAGCGGCGTACGAGCAGTACTTC. Its translation is CASSPGQGKAAYEQYF. The chain has TRBV27 and TRBJ2-7, with TRBD1 matching 10 bases. Germline trimming cut 5 bases from V and 4 bases from J; bases unmatched to any gene: 11. Germline V gene data show CDR1 as MNHEY and CDR2 as SMNVEV (reference sequence). The CDR3 is 16 residues long.